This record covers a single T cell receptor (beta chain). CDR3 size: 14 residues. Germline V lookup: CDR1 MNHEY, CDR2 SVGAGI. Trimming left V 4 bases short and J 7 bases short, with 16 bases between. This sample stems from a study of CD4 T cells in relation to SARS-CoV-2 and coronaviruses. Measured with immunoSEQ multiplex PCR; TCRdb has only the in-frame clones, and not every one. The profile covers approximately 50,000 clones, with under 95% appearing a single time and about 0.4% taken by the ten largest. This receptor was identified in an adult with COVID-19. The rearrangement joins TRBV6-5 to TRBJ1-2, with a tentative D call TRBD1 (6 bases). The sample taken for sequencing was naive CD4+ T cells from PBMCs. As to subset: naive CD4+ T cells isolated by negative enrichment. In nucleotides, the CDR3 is TGTGCCAGCAGTTCCACCCAGGGGAGGACTGGCTACACCTTC. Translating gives CASSSTQGRTGYTF.